The clone carrying this T cell receptor beta chain was seen a few times. The data originate from a study of shared clonotypes between healthy human individuals. The wider study: Each donor's CD4 naive and CD4 memory cells filled three plates apiece, CD8 naive two, and CD8 memory one.

An even split of each subset's genomic DNA across several immunoSEQ plates was performed. TCRdb's table, derived via immunoSEQ multiplex PCR, lists solely in-frame clones and lacks some. The table lists around 1,900,000 clones, around 93% of them singletons. Naive-designated CD8 cells lacked CD45RO, were positively enriched for CCR7, and omitted terminally differentiated effector memory CD45RA+ cells. The CDR3 runs 14 residues. CDR1 LNHDA and CDR2 SQIVND come from the germline V gene (reference sequence). With 3 bases removed from V and 1 base from J, the gap between germline ends came to 9 bases. The chain recombines TRBV19 with TRBJ1-1; TRBD1 might be the D (5 bases). Specimen: naive CD8+ T cells from PBMCs. The clonotype comes from a man aged 18 to 29 in good health. Some clones in this sample may be carry-over from other donors' samples. CDR3 in amino acids: CASSISGTNTEAFF. The CDR3, as DNA: TGTGCCAGTAGTATCTCAGGGACGAACACTGAAGCTTTCTTT.